This T cell receptor beta chain is from a study of cytomegalovirus exposure and HLA in healthy donors (dated by TCRdb to about 2017). Broadly, across the study: In an earlier analysis of 450 to 750 of the donors, 276 Gb of sequence data and 95 million to 130 million unique TCR beta sequences from roughly 180 million T cells were reported. An early release covering around 630 HLA-typed donors comprised around 300 gigabases of sequencing data and tens of millions of unique TCR sequences. The genetic ancestry cluster associated with self-reported Caucasian donors included over 80% of the roughly 380 genotyped donors. The study was designed to test whether signatures of past pathogen exposure could be identified by cataloging public T cell receptors. Using immunosequencing, the study profiled T cell repertoires from about 650 subjects and related those repertoires to cytomegalovirus serostatus. A separate validation cohort of 100 to 150 different subjects was used in addition to the approximately 700-subject first cohort. High-throughput TCR immunosequencing, statistical association of individual TCRs with disease status, and machine learning were combined to predict cytomegalovirus infection status. A later analysis re-analyzed previously published TCR beta repertoires from roughly 690 donors and added high-resolution HLA genotyping to study TCR occurrence patterns. Rather than drawing on any new phenotypic data, the later analysis identified candidate immune exposures from TCR beta sequences and the way those sequences occurred across donors. An earlier analysis of fewer than 700 of the donors applied high-throughput TCR beta sequencing to assess whether each TCR beta V gene segment acted as functional or pseudogenic. Alongside the repertoire data, information on donor age, sex, ethnicity and CMV serostatus was compiled. A later genetic analysis used genome-wide SNP genotypes for about three fifths of the 666 donors, treating that subset as a discovery cohort. All discovery cohort repertoires had been generated on a single sequencing platform. HLA typing included class I and class II loci at four-digit resolution. The number of typed donors differed by locus: roughly 620-640 for A, B, C, DRB1 and DQB1; 522 for DQA1; 606 for DPA1; and roughly 490 for DPB1. Because of strong linkage in the cohort, roughly 5 DR-DQ haplotypes were treated as single units for association and clustering. Across around 400 genotyped donors of the cohort, an average of approximately 220,000 unique TCR beta nucleotide sequences per donor were sequenced, and roughly 18% of those sequences were non-productive.

Beyond this particular receptor, the publication reports: A later genetic analysis reported fewer N-insertions in productive TCRs among donors in an Asian-associated ancestry cluster than the roughly 700-donor mean. A group of highly shared sequence variants was considered likely to be a technical artifact of the sequencing pipeline. In a later analysis, TCR association rates were found to vary across HLA loci, with the most associated TCRs seen for DRB1 alleles and the fewest for HLA-C alleles. A few of the identified cytomegalovirus-associated TCR beta chains were confirmed in vitro to be specific for cytomegalovirus antigens. In a later analysis, HLA-associated TCR beta chains were found to be more clonally expanded and to have lower generation probabilities than equally common non-associated chains. CMV serostatus was the only immune exposure information available for the cohort. The cohort was sequenced for TCR beta chains only, and without alpha or paired-chain data the features that could be detected were limited. V-gene and J-gene trimming of TCR beta chains was associated with a missense DCLRE1C variant in a later genetic analysis, and the association was replicated in an independent cohort. In an earlier analysis of some 640 of the donors, most TCR beta V segments were observed in productive rearrangements about 90% or about 30% of the time, broadly matching IMGT annotations. According to the authors, the approach could potentially be generalized to other disease states and immunological phenotypes. Sequencing depth was assumed to be roughly uniform across donors in the presence/absence analyses, though that assumption may not hold. Approximately 16 rarely observed V segments, including chromosome 9 orphons, were excluded from the earlier analysis of approximately 500 of the donors because counts were too low. The 87-base-pair reads could not distinguish some IMGT-functional V segments, including TRBV6-2 and TRBV6-3, so those segments were excluded. When HLA alleles, especially DR and DQ, strongly co-occurred, TCR associations were difficult to assign to individual alleles. In the study, some 160 TCR beta chains were listed as associated with cytomegalovirus. A further reported finding was that TCR beta sequences accurately predicted the HLA-A and HLA-B alleles for most subjects in the first cohort. Specific HLA alleles were associated with 16,951 TCR beta sequences at a false discovery rate of 0.05 in a later analysis. Most CMV-associated TCR beta chains appeared to be HLA-restricted in a later analysis, and the HLA associations seemed to be driven largely by CMV exposure. A later analysis reported that several top co-occurrence clusters appeared linked to parvovirus B19, influenza, CMV and Epstein-Barr virus. HLA typing was unavailable for some donors at each locus, so association tests used only the typed subset. Across donors, most TCR sequences were observed very rarely, whereas some public TCRs were present in many individuals. Correlated functional status among segregating V segments might be attributable to linkage disequilibrium, but an unknown experimental factor could not be ruled out. Cytomegalovirus status was reported to be diagnosed by the classifier with high specificity and sensitivity in both the original and validation cohorts.

Note on this clone: The clone's antigen remains unknown. No clone much larger than this one lies a single base away; base qualities are absent.

The library was built by means of the immunoSEQ multiplex PCR assay. For the multiplex PCR, a mixture combining 60 forward primers for TCR Vbeta segments and 13 reverse primers for TCR Jbeta segments was used. A multiplex PCR assay on genomic DNA amplified the CDR3 region of rearranged TCR beta genes. Amplified TCR beta libraries were sequenced as 87-base-pair reads on the Illumina HiSeq System. In the source study's methods: A later analysis tallied some 79 million unique TCR beta chains across the 666 repertoires, and roughly 11 million of those chains were shared by two or more donors. Raw reads were error-corrected and collapsed into unique sequences by a nearest-neighbor algorithm in which closely related sequences were merged to remove PCR and sequencing errors. V, D and J gene segments were assigned by aligning CDR3 sequences to IMGT reference sequences. For a sequence to be retained, a match of at least six nucleotides to both a V gene segment and a J gene segment was required. A rearrangement was called productive if the CDR3 had no stop codons and remained in frame with V and J, and every other rearrangement was called non-productive. CDR3 was defined according to IMGT convention as the region running from the second conserved V-encoded cysteine to the conserved J-encoded phenylalanine. The earlier analysis of about 610 of the donors excluded any sequence lacking an unambiguous match to a single V gene segment. In an earlier analysis of approximately 550 of the donors, V segments were called functional above 56.7% productive rearrangements and were called segregating when the between-donor standard deviation exceeded 5%. A statistical classification framework was developed to diagnose cytomegalovirus status using the catalog of TCR beta chain sequences. In a later analysis, V and J genes were assigned by comparing TCR nucleotide sequences against IMGT/GENE-DB human TR gene sequences. A later analysis assigned CDR3 sequences and most-parsimonious VDJ recombination scenarios with the TCRdist pipeline. In a later analysis, every TCR beta chain was defined by the combination of its CDR3 amino acid sequence and its V-gene family, and reads without a unique V-gene family were dropped. As a way to deal with suspected cross-contamination and a sequencing artifact, a later analysis dropped roughly 600 nucleotide sequences that were highly shared and had low generation probability. In a later analysis, a clonal expansion index for each public chain was calculated from normalized within-repertoire ranks of inferred template counts. Generation probabilities in a later analysis came from a VDJ recombination model fitted to out-of-frame rearrangements, and those results were checked against IGoR. A later analysis scored TCR-TCR, TCR-HLA and TCR-CMV co-occurrence with hypergeometric tests, applying a repertoire-size bias correction to TCR pairs. A later analysis estimated false discovery rates by permuting HLA or CMV assignments 20 times. In a later analysis, co-occurring TCRs were grouped using DBSCAN, with TCRdist sequence similarity added in when clustering inside HLA-allele-positive subsets. Repertoires with fewer than 30,000 or more than 120,000 public chains, plus five repertoires with anomalous nucleotide sharing, were excluded from co-occurrence clustering. TCRdb carries this immuneACCESS record with in-frame sequences only. Its versions omit some clonotypes, under half of them owing to an unresolved V gene in the studies checked, with the rest unexplained. That table furnishes V, J and clone size, whereas the DNA furnished D and trimming. Counted in this sample were around 160,000 clones; around 68% of them appeared once. The ten largest account for approximately 1.5% of the sample.

Trimming accounts for 0 bases at V and 6 bases at J, while the number of junction bases matched to no gene is 6. Including the terminal cysteine and phenylalanine, the CDR3 comprises 15 residues. This entry keeps only the CDR3 DNA: 45 bases, framed from base 1. From the germline V gene (reference sequence), CDR1 is WNHNN and CDR2 is SYGVQD. The cohort consisted of 666 healthy bone marrow donors. At the time of sampling, all cohort members were nominally healthy, though unrecorded immune exposures were likely present. The donor was CMV seronegative and belonged to the group of several hundred seronegative cohort members. Every donor gave a peripheral blood sample, and the peripheral blood mononuclear cells from that sample were used for TCR beta sequencing. Genomic DNA was extracted from the blood cell samples with the Qiagen DNeasy Blood Extraction Kit.

The origin of this receptor is a man aged 50-60 years in good health and CMV-seronegative. In this chain, TRBV10-1 is recombined with TRBJ1-1, with 8 central nucleotides matching TRBD1. Sequencing was done on a sample of PBMCs. Read as DNA, the sequence is TGCGCCAGCAGTGAGTCAAGACAGGGGATTTCTGAAGCTTTCTTT. Translated, this gives CASSESRQGISEAFF.